The next 3 T cell receptor beta chains were all read from a single sample in a study of T cell repertoires in cytomegalovirus infection. One entry per CDR3 protein, called by TCRdb with MiXCR from the reads. The sample has under 250,000 distinct CDR3 sequences; around 12% are singletons. The sample taken for sequencing was PBMCs. These receptors all stem from a human donor in good health (CMV status not recorded). Some clones in this sample may be carry-over from other donors' samples.

In this sample, this clonotype turned up a few times. The genes are TRBV19 and TRBJ1-1; D call uncertain. V shed 0 bases and J shed 1 base, with 9 bases lying between them. Germline V CDR1 and CDR2: LNHDA, SQIVND (reference sequence). This CDR3 region has 15 residues. The CDR3 DNA sequence: TGTGCCAGTAGTATAGAGCCAAAGGCGAACACTGAAGCTTTCTTT. Translation: CASSIEPKANTEAFF.

This clonotype has a count of ten or more. V is TRBV7-3 and J is TRBJ2-6, with D possibly matching TRBD1 (6 bases). The length of the CDR3 is 16 residues. Germline V CDR1 and CDR2: SGHTA, FQGTGA. V lost 5 bases, J lost 6 bases, and 17 bases lay in between. The CDR3 nucleotides read TGTGCCAGCAGCCCGGACAGCTCCCTCGAGGCCAACGTCCTGACTTTC. Translating gives CASSPDSSLEANVLTF. Looking up the rest from reference TRBV7-3 and TRBJ2-6 gives the full variable domain: GAGVSQTPSNKVTEKGKYVELRCDPISGHTALYWYRQSLGQGPEFLIYFQGTGAADDSGLPNDRFFAVRPEGSVSTLKIQRTERGDSAVYLCASSPDSSLEANVLTFGAGSRLTVL.

The sample holds many counts of this clonotype. The chain combines TRBV7-9 with TRBJ2-3; TRBD1 aligns across 10 bases. The germline V gene has CDR1 SEHNR and CDR2 FQNEAQ (reference sequence). J was trimmed by 4 bases and V by 4 bases; bases with no gene match: 2. This CDR3 is 14 amino acids long. CDR3 amino acids: CASSSTGGADTQYF. The DNA for the CDR3 is TGTGCCAGCAGCTCGACAGGGGGCGCAGATACGCAGTATTTT.